A selection of T cell receptor beta chains follows, all from one sample in a study of blood T cells in healthy people across ages. One entry per CDR3 protein, called by TCRdb with MiXCR from the 5' RACE reads. This sample carries about 1.8 million distinct CDR3 sequences, around half of them seen once, and the ten largest clones take roughly 2.1%. The material sequenced was blood. The receptor source for this set is a woman between 40 and 50 years old in good health. The CDR3 runs from the conserved cysteine through the conserved F or W. Fields, in order: clone size, D gene, CDR3 length, V gene, J gene, CDR3 DNA, CDR3 protein. A D gene is named only where the DNA matches it firmly. Some rows have no size entry. The others give once, few or many, or a class for an expanded clone.

-	-	15	TRBV5-1	TRBJ2-7	TGCGCCAGCAGCTTCCTTAGCGGAAGCTCCTACGAGCAGTACTTC	CASSFLSGSSYEQYF
-	-	13	TRBV7-2	TRBJ2-3	TGTGCCAGCAAAGACTACCTCACAGATACGCAGTATTTT	CASKDYLTDTQYF
-	-	14	TRBV4-1	TRBJ1-1	TGCGCCAGCAGCCAAGCCGGGGGAGGGACTGAAGCTTTCTTT	CASSQAGGGTEAFF
few	-	15	TRBV6-5	TRBJ2-5	TGTGCCAGCAGTTATGCGGAGGGAGTCCAAGAGACCCAGTACTTC	CASSYAEGVQETQYF
-	TRBD2	13	TRBV18	TRBJ2-1	TGTGCCAGTTCACCCCGGACTAGGGATGAGCAGTTCTTC	CASSPRTRDEQFF
-	-	14	TRBV11-3	TRBJ2-5	TGTGCCAGCAGCGACGGAGAGACAGGAGAGACCCAGTACTTC	CASSDGETGETQYF
few	-	15	TRBV27	TRBJ2-1	TGTGCCAGCAGTTTATCCAGGCCCTCCTACAATGAGCAGTTCTTC	CASSLSRPSYNEQFF
few	-	14	TRBV5-1	TRBJ2-5	TGCGCCAGTGGTCCGGGACCACCTCAAGAGACCCAGTACTTC	CASGPGPPQETQYF
few	TRBD1	17	TRBV25-1	TRBJ1-2	TGTGCCAGCAGTGAGCCGGGACAGGCCGGTACTAACTATGGCTACACCTTC	CASSEPGQAGTNYGYTF
-	TRBD1	15	TRBV28	TRBJ1-2	TGTGCCAGCAGTTCGATCGGGACAGGGGGCGCGGGCTACACCTTC	CASSSIGTGGAGYTF
-	TRBD2	21	TRBV5-1	TRBJ2-1	TGCGCCAGCAGCTTGGGAGGTTGGGGGACTAGCGGGGGGAGCTCCTACAATGAGCAGTTCTTC	CASSLGGWGTSGGSSYNEQFF
-	TRBD1	15	TRBV20-1	TRBJ1-2	TGCAGTGCTAATGTTCGGGGGACAGGGGACTATGGCTACACCTTC	CSANVRGTGDYGYTF
-	-	17	TRBV7-9	TRBJ2-3	TGTGCCAGCAGGGGGGGGCCGGCTCGACCCAGCACAGATACGCAGTATTTT	CASRGGPARPSTDTQYF
-	-	15	TRBV12-3/TRBV12-4	TRBJ1-2	TGTGCCAGCAGCTACCTCCCGGTAGGGAACTATGGCTACACCTTC	CASSYLPVGNYGYTF
-	-	19	TRBV5-1	TRBJ2-3	TGCGCCAGCAGCTTGGCCAGGTCGTTCACTCGAATTAGCACAGATACGCAGTATTTT	CASSLARSFTRISTDTQYF
-	TRBD1	15	TRBV7-6	TRBJ2-7	TGTGCCAGCAGCTTAGACCGGGACAGGGCCTACGAGCAGTACTTC	CASSLDRDRAYEQYF
-	-	17	TRBV6-5	TRBJ1-6	TGTGCCAGCAGTTACGTGGGGGGAAGGGGATTTAATTCACCCCTCCACTTT	CASSYVGGRGFNSPLHF
-	-	12	TRBV29-1	TRBJ2-7	TGCAGCGTTGAAGTGGGGGGCCACGAGCAGTACTTC	CSVEVGGHEQYF
few	TRBD2	15	TRBV7-8	TRBJ2-1	TGTGCCAGCAGCCCCCCTGCGGGGGAATACAATGAGCAGTTCTTC	CASSPPAGEYNEQFF
many	-	15	TRBV4-2	TRBJ2-3	TGTGCCAGCAGCCAAGGCTGGGGGGACACAGATACGCAGTATTTT	CASSQGWGDTDTQYF
-	TRBD1	15	TRBV5-6	TRBJ2-7	TGTGCCAGCAGCCGCCTGGGACAGGGGATCTACGAGCAGTACTTC	CASSRLGQGIYEQYF
-	-	15	TRBV7-2	TRBJ2-1	TGTGCCAGCAGCCCACAGGGTAGCGTGGGCAATGAGCAGTTCTTT	CASSPQGSVGNEQFF
-	-	15	TRBV4-2	TRBJ1-6	TGTGCCAGCAGCCAAGTAGAGGGGGATAATTCACCCCTCCACTTT	CASSQVEGDNSPLHF
few	-	15	TRBV10-3	TRBJ1-2	TGTGCCATCAGTGACGGGGGTGGCCTTAACTATGGCTACACCTTC	CAISDGGGLNYGYTF